This T cell receptor (beta chain) comes out of a study of blood T cell repertoires in COVID-19. Sequencing was performed with immunoSEQ multiplex PCR; in TCRdb, only in-frame clones are kept and a portion is missing. The sample includes tens of thousands of clones, around 80% of them seen just once. Trimming removed 2 bases from V and 7 bases from J; junction bases left unmatched: 2. The CDR3 is 13 amino acids. The V gene's germline CDR1 is KGHSH and CDR2 LQKENI. The sequenced sample consisted of peripheral blood. The chain joins TRBV18 to TRBJ1-2, with 9 bases lining up with TRBD1. The sequence was obtained from a human donor in a cohort sampled during active COVID-19. The CDR3 DNA is TGTGCCAGCTCACCAGGGACAGGGTTTGGCTACACCTTC. Its translation is CASSPGTGFGYTF.